These 26 T cell receptor beta chains were all obtained from the same sample, sequenced in a study of graft-versus-host responses after intestinal transplantation. From the graft tissue, intraepithelial and lamina propria lymphocytes were released through processing. Repertoires were generated with immunoSEQ multiplex PCR, while TCRdb's copy carries only in-frame clones and drops some. This repertoire shows under 7,500 clones, around 68% found once; its top ten account for about 5.1%. Sequencing used ileum tissue, obtained 55 days after transplant. The receptor source for this set is a human patient who received an intestinal transplant, so some T cells may come from the graft donor.

This clone occurred once. The chain combines TRBV30 with TRBJ1-5, with 7 bases aligning to TRBD1. CDR1 is GTSNPN and CDR2 is SVGIG in the germline V gene (reference sequence). The CDR3 sequence is 15 residues long. The ends lost 2 bases at V and 6 bases at J; junction bases unmatched: 10. CDR3 amino acids: CAWSSGSQGSQPQHF. CDR3 nucleotide sequence: TGTGCCTGGAGTTCAGGGTCACAGGGGAGTCAGCCCCAGCATTTT.

The rearrangement uses TRBV29-1 and TRBJ2-5; D is possibly TRBD1 (5 bases). CDR1 is SQVTM and CDR2 is ANQGSEA in the germline V gene. V lost 4 bases, J lost 4 bases, and 13 bases lay in between. There are 13 residues in the CDR3. CDR3 residues: CSVAQAIGETQYF. As DNA, the CDR3 is TGCAGCGTTGCACAGGCCATAGGAGAGACCCAGTACTTC.

A remark on this clone: Other DNA sequences within the sample encode an identical CDR3. V usage is TRBV5-1 and J usage is TRBJ2-1; 10 nucleotides match TRBD2. The ends lost 2 bases at V and 6 bases at J; junction bases unmatched: 5. The CDR3 covers 15 residues. Per the germline V gene, CDR1 is SGHRS and CDR2 is YFSETQ. The CDR3 DNA sequence: TGCGCCAGCAGCTTTGGGCTAGCGGGAGTCAATGAGCAGTTCTTC. It codes for CASSFGLAGVNEQFF.

This clone came up a few times. J is TRBJ1-3 and V is TRBV30, with 7 bases matching TRBD1. Per the germline V gene, CDR1 is GTSNPN and CDR2 is SVGIG (reference sequence). V dropped 8 bases and J dropped 3; count of bases not matched to a gene: 7. The CDR3 covers 13 residues. CDR3 residues: CAGHTGVGNTIYF. The CDR3 DNA is TGTGCCGGGCACACAGGGGTTGGAAACACCATATATTTT.

The chain is built from TRBV30 and TRBJ1-2; tentatively, D is TRBD1 (6 bases). The CDR3 has 15 residues. The germline CDR1 and CDR2 sequences are GTSNPN and SVGIG (reference sequence). V gave up 2 bases and J gave up 8 bases, with 21 bases separating them. CDR3 protein: CAWSRMGHPLYGYTF. CDR3 sequence (DNA): TGTGCCTGGAGTCGAATGGGACATCCCCTTTACGGCTACACCTTC.

The J gene is TRBJ2-7, the V gene TRBV2; D remains unclear. This CDR3 comprises 15 residues. V was pared by 7 bases and J by 0 bases, with 16 bases between. Germline V gene sequence: CDR1 SNHLY, CDR2 FYNNEI. In DNA form, the CDR3 reads TGTGCCAGCACTTTCCTTGGCGGAAGCTCCTACGAGCAGTACTTC. It yields the protein CASTFLGGSSYEQYF. Using reference TRBV2 and TRBJ2-7 for the parts outside the CDR3, the full variable domain is EPEVTQTPSHQVTQMGQEVILRCVPISNHLYFYWYRQILGQKVEFLVSFYNNEISEKSEIFDDQFSVERPDGSNFTLKIRSTKLEDSAMYFCASTFLGGSSYEQYFGPGTRLTVT.

V and J are TRBV5-4 and TRBJ2-3; 7 nucleotides line up with TRBD1. V shed 4 bases and J 7 bases; nucleotides not matched to a gene: 6. This CDR3 is built from 13 residues. Germline V gene sequence: CDR1 SGHNT, CDR2 YYREEE (reference sequence). The chain's CDR3 is CASSPIQGNTQYF. The CDR3 nucleotides are TGTGCCAGCAGCCCCATACAGGGGAATACGCAGTATTTT.

V and J are TRBV28 and TRBJ1-5, with 8 bases that match TRBD1. Losses at the gene ends were 6 bases for V and 1 base for J; bases not matched to a gene: 5. The CDR3 has 15 residues. In germline, CDR1 is MDHEN, CDR2 SYDVKM. The CDR3 DNA is TGTGCCAGCAGGGTTCAGGGGGCGAGCAATCAGCCCCAGCATTTT. Amino acids: CASRVQGASNQPQHF.

The chain recombines TRBV9 with TRBJ2-3; a weak D match, TRBD2 (6 bases). The V and J ends lost 0 bases and 6 bases respectively, with 11 bases between them. Germline CDR1 reads SGDLS; CDR2 reads YYNGEE. The CDR3 extends over 14 amino acids. The CDR3: CASSVDGGGDTQYF. The CDR3, as DNA: TGTGCCAGCAGCGTAGACGGGGGTGGGGATACGCAGTATTTT.

The chain carries TRBV19 and TRBJ2-5; 11 nucleotides align to TRBD2. This CDR3 contains 17 residues. Per the germline V gene, CDR1 is LNHDA and CDR2 is SQIVND (reference sequence). Trimming took 5 bases from V and 0 from J; bases not matched to a gene: 8. DNA of the CDR3: TGTGCCAGTAGTCCCCTGACTAGCGGGGCTTACCAAGAGACCCAGTACTTC. Translation gives CASSPLTSGAYQETQYF.

The chain employs TRBV5-4 and TRBJ1-6; a possible D gene is TRBD1 (6 bases). The CDR3 sequence is 13 residues long. Between the trimmed V and J ends, which lost 6 bases and 9 bases, there was a span of 13 bases. In germline, CDR1 is SGHNT, CDR2 YYREEE (reference sequence). CDR3: CASIQGPGSPLHF. In nucleotides, the CDR3 is TGTGCCAGCATCCAGGGGCCTGGTTCACCCCTCCACTTT.

This chain connects TRBV15 to TRBJ1-1; D may be TRBD1 (5 bases). Germline values: CDR1 LNHNV, CDR2 YYDKDF (reference sequence). Trimming took off 0 bases at V and 4 bases at J, with 12 bases between the two ends. The CDR3 loop spans 15 amino acids. In DNA form, the CDR3 reads TGTGCCACCAGCAGAGATAGGGGCACATCCACTGAAGCTTTCTTT. It encodes CATSRDRGTSTEAFF.

By sample share, this clone is medium-sized (0.01 to 0.1%). J is TRBJ2-5 and V is TRBV7-2; the D gene is possibly TRBD2 (7 bases). This CDR3 is 16 amino acids long. Between the trimmed V and J ends, which lost 5 bases and 3 bases, there was a span of 19 bases. The germline V gene has CDR1 SGHTA and CDR2 FQGNSA. This chain's CDR3 is CASSPYGGGVKETQYF. The DNA for the CDR3 is TGTGCCAGCAGCCCATATGGGGGGGGCGTGAAAGAGACCCAGTACTTC.

This clone came up a few times. The V gene is TRBV14, the J gene TRBJ1-2; D might be TRBD1 (6 bases). V lost 3 bases to trimming and J lost 4 bases, with 12 bases between them. This CDR3 comprises 14 residues. Germline V gives CDR1 SGHDN, CDR2 FVKESK. CDR3 residues: CASSHPGTPYGYTF. CDR3 sequence (DNA): TGTGCCAGCAGCCACCCCGGGACACCCTATGGCTACACCTTC.

J is TRBJ2-3 and V is TRBV9; TRBD2 aligns across 11 bases. In germline, CDR1 is SGDLS, CDR2 YYNGEE. V was pared by 0 bases and J by 0 bases, with 9 bases of the junction left unmatched. CDR3 length: 19 amino acids. The CDR3 region is CASSVGLAGGPKSTDTQYF. Here the CDR3 DNA reads TGTGCCAGCAGCGTAGGGCTAGCGGGGGGCCCGAAAAGCACAGATACGCAGTATTTT.

The chain recombines TRBV7-8 with TRBJ2-3; 7 bases align to TRBD2. CDR3 length: 14 amino acids. The J segment lost 3 bases and the V segment lost 8 bases, leaving 8 bases of the junction unmatched. Germline CDR1 is SGHVS and CDR2 is FQNEAQ. CDR3 region: CASEVSGTTDTQYF. The CDR3, as DNA: TGTGCCAGCGAAGTGAGCGGGACTACAGATACGCAGTATTTT. The variable domain in full, with the rest retrieved from reference TRBV7-8 and TRBJ2-3, is GAGVSQSPRYKVAKRGQDVALRCDPISGHVSLFWYQQALGQGPEFLTYFQNEAQLDKSGLPSDRFFAERPEGSVSTLKIQRTQQEDSAVYLCASEVSGTTDTQYFGPGTRLTVL.

This chain joins TRBV21-1 and TRBJ2-1; the table names TRBD1, a call not compared with the DNA. TRBV21-1 is a listed pseudogene. The CDR3 is made up of 15 amino acids. The CDR3 sequence is CRKDVTGKRNNEQFF. The CDR3 coding sequence is TGTCGTAAGGACGTAACAGGGAAGAGGAACAATGAGCAGTTCTTC.

This chain uses TRBV27 with TRBJ2-3; the match to TRBD2 covers 13 bases. Germline V gene sequence: CDR1 MNHEY, CDR2 SMNVEV (reference sequence). Germline trimming cut 3 bases from V and 0 bases from J; bases unmatched to any gene: 15. The length of the CDR3 is 21 residues. The CDR3 loop is CASSFGTETSGGNNSTDTQYF. The CDR3, as DNA: TGTGCCAGCAGTTTCGGGACAGAGACTAGCGGGGGGAACAATAGCACAGATACGCAGTATTTT.

This chain connects TRBV13 to TRBJ2-1, with 7 nucleotides matching TRBD1. From germline, CDR1 is PRHDT and CDR2 FYEKMQ (reference sequence). V dropped 4 bases and J dropped 9; count of bases not matched to a gene: 9. This CDR3 region has 14 residues. CDR3 nucleotide sequence: TGTGCCAGCAGCTCCCCAGGGGGAATCAGTGAGCAGTTCTTC. Translating gives CASSSPGGISEQFF.

CDR3 residues: CSARQTSGAYV. The CDR3 DNA follows: TGCAGTGCTAGACAGACTAGCGGGGCTTACGTC. The chain has TRBV20-1 and TRBJ2-7; 11 bases are a match to TRBD2. J lost 13 bases, V lost 2 bases, and 4 bases had no gene match. Per germline, CDR1 DFQATT and CDR2 SNEGSKA (reference sequence). The CDR3 has 11 residues.

This clone is large in the sample. The CDR3 reads CASRPTPTENTEAFF. The CDR3 DNA sequence: TGTGCCAGCAGACCGACCCCGACAGAAAACACTGAAGCTTTCTTT. The chain couples TRBV4-2 to TRBJ1-1; possibly TRBD1 for D (5 bases). Germline CDR1 LGHNA, CDR2 YNFKEQ. V was cut by 6 bases and J by 2 bases, with 16 bases left in between. This CDR3 has 15 residues.

In this sample, this clone turned up a few times. As DNA, the CDR3 is TGTGCCAGCAGTTACTCGATGGGAGACTATGGCTACACCTTC. It translates to CASSYSMGDYGYTF. The chain uses TRBV6-6 and TRBJ1-2; no reliable D call. Deletions cut 0 bases from V and 3 bases from J, with 8 bases between. Germline CDR1 MNHNY, CDR2 SVGAGI (reference sequence). This CDR3 has 14 amino acids.

The table lists this clone with a few counts. The chain combines TRBV28 with TRBJ1-3; D remains unclear. This CDR3 is built from 11 residues. Trimming removed 4 bases at V and 8 bases at J, with 6 bases between. Germline-derived CDR1 and CDR2 are MDHEN and SYDVKM. The CDR3 sequence: CASSSGDTIYF. The CDR3 DNA is TGTGCCAGCAGTTCGGGTGACACCATATATTTT.

The chain uses TRBV9 and TRBJ2-3; the match to TRBD2 covers 11 bases. CDR3 length: 16 residues. Germline values: CDR1 SGDLS, CDR2 YYNGEE. V gave up 0 bases and J gave up 4 bases; unmatched junction bases: 4. The DNA of the CDR3 is TGTGCCAGCAGCGTAGTACTAGCGGGGGCCGCAGATACGCAGTATTTT. Translating it yields CASSVVLAGAADTQYF.

This clone occurred once. The J gene is TRBJ2-2, the V gene TRBV11-1; the match to TRBD2 covers 7 bases. Germline CDR1 reads SGHAT; CDR2 reads FQDESV (reference sequence). The CDR3 has 16 amino acids. J was trimmed by 3 bases and V by 5 bases; bases with no gene match: 9. The CDR3 is CASSPTSGGDTGELFF. The CDR3 DNA reads TGTGCCAGCAGCCCCACCTCGGGGGGAGACACCGGGGAGCTGTTTTTT.

The V call is TRBV19, the J call TRBJ2-3, with 7 bases fitting TRBD2. CDR1 LNHDA and CDR2 SQIVND come from the germline V gene (reference sequence). J gave up 0 bases and V 0 bases, and 6 bases lay outside the gene matches. The CDR3 runs to 17 residues. CDR3 in amino acids: CASSIDRTRASTDTQYF. The CDR3 region has the DNA TGTGCCAGTAGTATAGACCGGACTAGAGCTAGCACAGATACGCAGTATTTT.